The sequence of this TCR beta chain was determined in a study of spatial heterogeneity in lung cancer. Looking at the study overall: Samples came from roughly 70 TRACERx patients with untreated early-stage lung cancer. Alpha-chain sequences were detected in numbers that were consistently lower than beta-chain sequences. Overall study results and limits: Resection blood, more than follow-up blood, showed ubiquitous expanded tumor TCRs.

The sample holds many counts of this clonotype. Its antigen is not known. Every TCR cDNA molecule carried a tag that served as a unique molecular identifier. TCRdb reprocessed the 5' RACE reads with MiXCR, giving one entry per CDR3 protein. The sample yields some 110,000 distinct CDR3 sequences, 9% to 15% seen once. Germline assignment: CDR1 DFQATT and CDR2 SNEGSKA (reference sequence). Trimming left V 1 base short and J 8 bases short, with 15 bases between. The CDR3 is 14 residues long. Time point noted: blood at routine non-recurrence follow-up after resection. Whole RNA was taken from tumor, nontumor lung or frozen PBMC; it was then sequenced unsorted.

The V and J genes are TRBV20-1 and TRBJ2-1; D unclear. The receptor comes from a male donor with early-stage non-small cell lung cancer. The sequenced sample was PBMCs, obtained at follow-up. CDR3 sequence (DNA): TGCAGTGCTAGAGCCTGGGATAGTTTTTATGAGCAGTTCTTC. It codes for CSARAWDSFYEQFF.